This paragraph covers one T cell receptor (beta chain) sequence. Noted time point: pre-sensitization, week 0. Treatment of the sample: therapeutic diphenylcyclopropenone sensitization with weekly scalp DPC. The starting material, unfractionated whole blood, was used for total RNA extraction. TCRdb ran MiXCR on the RACE reads and lists one entry per CDR3 protein. The sample shows 350,000 to 450,000 distinct CDR3 sequences, roughly 4.6% of them seen only once. The data were obtained in a study of human T cells and chemical hapten exposure. About the research overall: Weekly scalp doses of diphenylcyclopropenone were given to patients during the approximately 25-week study.

Between the trimmed V and J ends, which lost 6 bases and 5 bases, there was a span of 19 bases. The CDR3 has 16 residues. The germline CDR1 and CDR2 sequences are MDHEN and SYDVKM. This sequence was found in a woman between 50 and 59 years old with alopecia areata. Some clones in this sample may be carry-over from other donors' samples. Source: whole blood, taken in connection with sensitization to the hapten diphenylcyclopropenone (DPC). This chain joins TRBV28 and TRBJ2-2, with D possibly matching TRBD1 (6 bases). CDR3: CASSPVGAPGTGELFF. The CDR3, as DNA: TGTGCCAGCAGCCCCGTGGGGGCCCCAGGAACCGGGGAGCTGTTTTTT.